The clone carrying this T cell receptor beta chain was counted a few times. The antigen is undetermined. With 2 bases removed from V and 8 bases from J, the gap between germline ends came to 13 bases. The CDR3 spans 15 residues. Germline V gene sequence: CDR1 LGHNA, CDR2 YSLEER. One entry per CDR3 protein, called by TCRdb with MiXCR from the RT-PCR reads. The data show a few hundred thousand distinct CDR3 sequences, 21% seen once. This specimen comes from a study of response to subunit inactivated influenza vaccine. Findings of the study overall: Each seasonal flu vaccination may recruit only limited new T cells, authors suggested.

The rearrangement uses TRBV4-3 and TRBJ1-6; tentatively, D is TRBD1 (5 bases). Here the sequenced sample was PBMCs from blood, taken roughly 20 months after vaccination. The receptor was derived from a man aged 45 to 75 who received an inactivated influenza vaccine. The CDR3 bases are TGCGCCAGCAGCCAAACGTCAGGGTTTTATTCACCCCTCCACTTT. Protein sequence: CASSQTSGFYSPLHF.